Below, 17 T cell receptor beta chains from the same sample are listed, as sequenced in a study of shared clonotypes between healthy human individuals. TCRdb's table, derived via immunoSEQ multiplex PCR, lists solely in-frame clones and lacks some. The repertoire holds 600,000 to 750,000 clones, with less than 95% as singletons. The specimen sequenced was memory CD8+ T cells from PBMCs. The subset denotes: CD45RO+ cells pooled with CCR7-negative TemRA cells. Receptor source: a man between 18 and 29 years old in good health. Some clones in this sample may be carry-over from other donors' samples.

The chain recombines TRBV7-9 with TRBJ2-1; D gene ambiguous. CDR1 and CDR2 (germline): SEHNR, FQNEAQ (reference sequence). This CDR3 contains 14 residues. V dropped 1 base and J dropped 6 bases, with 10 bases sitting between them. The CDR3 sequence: CASSLVSEFNEQFF. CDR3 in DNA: TGTGCCAGCAGCTTAGTGAGTGAGTTCAATGAGCAGTTCTTC.

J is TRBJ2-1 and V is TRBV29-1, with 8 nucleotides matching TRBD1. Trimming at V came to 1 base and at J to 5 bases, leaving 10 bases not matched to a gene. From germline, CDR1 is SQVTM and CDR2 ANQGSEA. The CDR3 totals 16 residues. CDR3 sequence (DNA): TGCAGCGTTGAAGGGCCACAGGGGGTATACGACAATGAGCAGTTCTTC. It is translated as CSVEGPQGVYDNEQFF.

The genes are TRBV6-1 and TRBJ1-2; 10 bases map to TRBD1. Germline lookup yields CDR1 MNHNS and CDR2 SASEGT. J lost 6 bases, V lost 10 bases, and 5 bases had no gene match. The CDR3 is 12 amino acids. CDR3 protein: CAIPGTGDGYTF. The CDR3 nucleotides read TGTGCCATCCCCGGGACAGGGGATGGCTACACCTTC.

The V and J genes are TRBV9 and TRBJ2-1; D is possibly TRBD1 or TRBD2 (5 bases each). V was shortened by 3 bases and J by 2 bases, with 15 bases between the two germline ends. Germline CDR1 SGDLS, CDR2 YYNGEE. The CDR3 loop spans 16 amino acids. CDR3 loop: CASSGPRDGTYNEQFF. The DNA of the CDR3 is TGTGCCAGCAGCGGACCCCGGGACGGCACCTACAATGAGCAGTTCTTC.

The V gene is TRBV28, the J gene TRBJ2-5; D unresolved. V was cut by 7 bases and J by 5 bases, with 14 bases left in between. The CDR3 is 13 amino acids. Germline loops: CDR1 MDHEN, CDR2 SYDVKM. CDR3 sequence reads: CASNPDLGETQYF. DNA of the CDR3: TGTGCCAGCAACCCGGACCTAGGGGAGACCCAGTACTTC.

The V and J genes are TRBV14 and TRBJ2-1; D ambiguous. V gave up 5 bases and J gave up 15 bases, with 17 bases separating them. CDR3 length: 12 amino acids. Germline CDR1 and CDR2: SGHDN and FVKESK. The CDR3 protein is CASSGRTPHPFF. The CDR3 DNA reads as TGTGCCAGCAGCGGTCGGACCCCCCACCCGTTCTTC. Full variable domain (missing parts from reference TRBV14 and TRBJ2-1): EAGVTQFPSHSVIEKGQTVTLRCDPISGHDNLYWYRRVMGKEIKFLLHFVKESKQDESGMPNNRFLAERTGGTYSTLKVQPAELEDSGVYFCASSGRTPHPFFGPGTRLTVL.

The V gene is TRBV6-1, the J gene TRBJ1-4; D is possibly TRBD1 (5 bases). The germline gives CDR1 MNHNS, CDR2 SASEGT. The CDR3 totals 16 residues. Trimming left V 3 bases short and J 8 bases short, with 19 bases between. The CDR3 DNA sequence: TGTGCCAGCAGTGAGGCTCAGGGAATAGGAGCAGAAAAACTGTTTTTT. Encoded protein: CASSEAQGIGAEKLFF.

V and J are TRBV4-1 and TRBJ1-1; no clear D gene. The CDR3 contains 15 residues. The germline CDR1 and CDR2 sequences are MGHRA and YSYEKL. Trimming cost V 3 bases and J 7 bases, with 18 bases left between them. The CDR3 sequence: CASSQSGPGDGEAFF. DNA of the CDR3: TGCGCCAGCAGCCAGTCGGGCCCGGGCGATGGTGAAGCTTTCTTT.

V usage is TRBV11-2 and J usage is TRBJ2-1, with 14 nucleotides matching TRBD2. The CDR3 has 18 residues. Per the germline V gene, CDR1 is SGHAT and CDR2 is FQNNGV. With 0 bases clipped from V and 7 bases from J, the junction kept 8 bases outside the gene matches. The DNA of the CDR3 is TGTGCCAGCAGCTTAGATTTAGGGGGACTAGCGGGAGTGAATGAGCAGTTCTTC. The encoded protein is CASSLDLGGLAGVNEQFF.

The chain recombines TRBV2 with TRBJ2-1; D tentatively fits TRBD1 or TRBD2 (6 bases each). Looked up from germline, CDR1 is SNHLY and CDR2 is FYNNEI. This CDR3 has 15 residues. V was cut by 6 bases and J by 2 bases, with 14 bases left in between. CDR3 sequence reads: CASRRVGGPYNEQFF. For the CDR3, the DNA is TGTGCCAGCAGAAGAGTCGGGGGCCCCTACAATGAGCAGTTCTTC. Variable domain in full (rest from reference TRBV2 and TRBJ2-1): EPEVTQTPSHQVTQMGQEVILRCVPISNHLYFYWYRQILGQKVEFLVSFYNNEISEKSEIFDDQFSVERPDGSNFTLKIRSTKLEDSAMYFCASRRVGGPYNEQFFGPGTRLTVL.

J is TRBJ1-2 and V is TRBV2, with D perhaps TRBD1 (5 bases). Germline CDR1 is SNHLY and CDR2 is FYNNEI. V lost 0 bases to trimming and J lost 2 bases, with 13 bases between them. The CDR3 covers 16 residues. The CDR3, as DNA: TGTGCCAGCAGTGAAGCGCGATGGGGGGAGAACTATGGCTACACCTTC. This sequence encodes CASSEARWGENYGYTF.

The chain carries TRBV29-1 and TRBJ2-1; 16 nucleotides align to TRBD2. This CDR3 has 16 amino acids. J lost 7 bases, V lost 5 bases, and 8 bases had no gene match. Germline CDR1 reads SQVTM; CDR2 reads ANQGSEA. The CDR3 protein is CSVLGLAGGPGNEQFF. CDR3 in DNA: TGCAGCGTTCTGGGACTAGCGGGAGGGCCGGGGAATGAGCAGTTCTTC.

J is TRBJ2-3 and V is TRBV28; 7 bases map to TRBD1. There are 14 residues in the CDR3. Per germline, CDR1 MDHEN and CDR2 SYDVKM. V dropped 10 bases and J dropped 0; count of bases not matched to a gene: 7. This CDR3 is CATRGQPSTDTQYF. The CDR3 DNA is TGTGCCACCCGGGGACAGCCTAGCACAGATACGCAGTATTTT.

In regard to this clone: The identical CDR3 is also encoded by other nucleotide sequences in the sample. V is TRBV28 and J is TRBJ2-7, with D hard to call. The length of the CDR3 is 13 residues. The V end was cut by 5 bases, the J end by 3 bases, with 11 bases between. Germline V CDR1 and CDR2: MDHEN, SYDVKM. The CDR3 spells CASSIYRGYEQYF. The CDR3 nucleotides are TGTGCCAGCAGTATTTACCGTGGCTACGAGCAGTACTTC. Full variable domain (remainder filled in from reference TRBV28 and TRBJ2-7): DVKVTQSSRYLVKRTGEKVFLECVQDMDHENMFWYRQDPGLGLRLIYFSYDVKMKEKGDIPEGYSVSREKKERFSLILESASTNQTSMYLCASSIYRGYEQYFGPGTRLTVT.

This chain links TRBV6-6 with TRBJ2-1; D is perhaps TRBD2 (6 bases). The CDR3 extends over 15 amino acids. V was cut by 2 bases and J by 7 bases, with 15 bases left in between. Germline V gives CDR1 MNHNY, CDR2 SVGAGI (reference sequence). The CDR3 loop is CASSYRGVDLNEQFF. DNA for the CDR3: TGTGCCAGCAGTTACCGCGGGGTCGACTTAAATGAGCAGTTCTTC.

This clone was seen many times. CDR3 coding DNA: TGTGCCTGGGTCGGGACCTACAATGAGCAGTTCTTC. Translated: CAWVGTYNEQFF. The rearrangement links TRBV30 to TRBJ2-1; tentative D call: TRBD2 (5 bases). The CDR3 runs to 12 residues. V lost 5 bases and J 2 bases, leaving 7 bases between the germline ends. Germline V gene lookup returns CDR1 GTSNPN and CDR2 SVGIG (reference sequence).

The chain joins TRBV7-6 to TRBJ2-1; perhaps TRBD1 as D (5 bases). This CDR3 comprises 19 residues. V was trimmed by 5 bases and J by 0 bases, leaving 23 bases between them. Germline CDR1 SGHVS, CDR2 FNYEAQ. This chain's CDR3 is CASSQRTYRTKSSYNEQFF. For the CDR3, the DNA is TGTGCCAGCAGCCAACGAACATACCGGACAAAAAGCTCCTACAATGAGCAGTTCTTC.